This is a list of T cell receptor beta chains from one sample in a study of blood T cell repertoires in COVID-19. Sequencing used immunoSEQ multiplex PCR; TCRdb keeps in-frame clones, though not all of them. The table has 390,000 or so clones, 80% to 90% seen once. The sequenced sample consisted of PBMCs or T cells enriched from blood (not recorded which). Every receptor here comes from a man aged 18 to 35 who had recovered from COVID-19. Both conserved end residues are part of each CDR3. The D gene is left open where the match is weak. Some rows have no size entry. The others give once, few or many, or a class for an expanded clone.

D gene: -; clone size: -; V gene: TRBV24-1; J gene: TRBJ1-2; CDR3 length: 13; CDR3 protein: CATSLQANYGYTF; CDR3 DNA: TGTGCCACCAGTCTTCAGGCTAACTATGGCTACACCTTC
D gene: -; clone size: -; V gene: TRBV29-1; J gene: TRBJ2-1; CDR3 length: 13; CDR3 protein: CSVGHQAYNEQFF; CDR3 DNA: TGCAGCGTTGGACACCAAGCCTACAATGAGCAGTTCTTC
D gene: TRBD1; clone size: -; V gene: TRBV7-9; J gene: TRBJ2-7; CDR3 length: 15; CDR3 protein: CASSLPGTAAYEQYF; CDR3 DNA: TGTGCCAGCAGCTTACCCGGGACAGCAGCCTACGAGCAGTACTTC
D gene: TRBD1; clone size: -; V gene: TRBV29-1; J gene: TRBJ1-1; CDR3 length: 12; CDR3 protein: CSDGTGNTEAFF; CDR3 DNA: TGCAGCGACGGGACAGGGAACACTGAAGCTTTCTTT
D gene: -; clone size: -; V gene: TRBV21-1; J gene: TRBJ1-5; CDR3 length: 18; CDR3 protein: CASSKGHLSWYSNQPQHF; CDR3 DNA: TGTGCCAGCAGCAAGGGACACCTCTCCTGGTATAGCAATCAGCCCCAGCATTTT
D gene: -; clone size: -; V gene: TRBV12-2; J gene: TRBJ1-4; CDR3 length: 14; CDR3 protein: CASRLGEGKGKLFF; CDR3 DNA: TGTGCAAGTCGCTTAGGGGAGGGGAAGGGAAAACTGTTTTTT
D gene: TRBD1; clone size: once; V gene: TRBV28; J gene: TRBJ2-1; CDR3 length: 14; CDR3 protein: CASTEPGQGSQQFF; CDR3 DNA: TGTGCCAGCACTGAACCAGGACAGGGGTCCCAACAGTTCTTC
D gene: -; clone size: -; V gene: TRBV25-1; J gene: TRBJ2-7; CDR3 length: 15; CDR3 protein: CASSASQGSSYEQYF; CDR3 DNA: TGTGCCAGCAGTGCCTCACAGGGTTCCTCCTACGAGCAGTACTTC
D gene: -; clone size: -; V gene: TRBV29-1; J gene: TRBJ1-1; CDR3 length: 12; CDR3 protein: CSVGEMNTEAFF; CDR3 DNA: TGCAGCGTTGGCGAAATGAACACTGAAGCTTTCTTT
D gene: -; clone size: -; V gene: TRBV9; J gene: TRBJ2-2; CDR3 length: 13; CDR3 protein: CASSVIHTGELFF; CDR3 DNA: TGTGCCAGCAGCGTCATCCACACCGGGGAGCTGTTTTTT
D gene: TRBD2; clone size: -; V gene: TRBV29-1; J gene: TRBJ2-1; CDR3 length: 16; CDR3 protein: CSVYSLAGGLGNEQFF; CDR3 DNA: TGCAGCGTTTATTCCCTAGCGGGGGGGCTTGGGAATGAGCAGTTCTTC
D gene: -; clone size: -; V gene: TRBV19; J gene: TRBJ1-2; CDR3 length: 13; CDR3 protein: CASSMGGQYGYTF; CDR3 DNA: TGTGCCAGTAGTATGGGGGGGCAATATGGCTACACCTTC
D gene: -; clone size: -; V gene: TRBV9; J gene: TRBJ1-4; CDR3 length: 14; CDR3 protein: CASSVGGLEEKLFF; CDR3 DNA: TGTGCCAGCAGCGTAGGGGGACTAGAAGAAAAACTGTTTTTT
D gene: -; clone size: -; V gene: TRBV9; J gene: TRBJ2-5; CDR3 length: 13; CDR3 protein: CASSVDQGGTQYF; CDR3 DNA: TGTGCCAGCAGCGTAGATCAGGGCGGGACCCAGTACTTC
D gene: TRBD2; clone size: -; V gene: TRBV25-1; J gene: TRBJ2-7; CDR3 length: 16; CDR3 protein: CASSEGTSGGFYEQYF; CDR3 DNA: TGTGCCAGCAGTGAAGGGACTAGCGGGGGATTCTACGAGCAGTACTTC
D gene: -; clone size: -; V gene: TRBV11-3; J gene: TRBJ2-2; CDR3 length: 13; CDR3 protein: CASSLGLVGELFF; CDR3 DNA: TGTGCCAGCAGCTTAGGTCTAGTCGGGGAGCTGTTTTTT
D gene: TRBD2; clone size: -; V gene: TRBV15; J gene: TRBJ2-7; CDR3 length: 15; CDR3 protein: CATSAGTRISDEQYF; CDR3 DNA: TGTGCCACCAGTGCCGGGACTAGGATCTCGGATGAGCAGTACTTC
D gene: -; clone size: -; V gene: TRBV28; J gene: TRBJ2-7; CDR3 length: 13; CDR3 protein: CASSLQMTYEQYF; CDR3 DNA: TGTGCCAGCAGTTTGCAGATGACTTACGAGCAGTACTTC
D gene: TRBD1; clone size: -; V gene: TRBV6-6; J gene: TRBJ1-1; CDR3 length: 14; CDR3 protein: CASSRGQGPMEAFF; CDR3 DNA: TGTGCCAGCAGCCGCGGACAGGGACCTATGGAAGCTTTCTTT
D gene: TRBD2; clone size: -; V gene: TRBV10-3; J gene: TRBJ2-1; CDR3 length: 13; CDR3 protein: CASSGTSYNEQFF; CDR3 DNA: TGTGCCAGCTCCGGGACTAGCTACAATGAGCAGTTCTTC
D gene: TRBD1; clone size: -; V gene: TRBV3-1/TRBV3-2; J gene: TRBJ1-4; CDR3 length: 14; CDR3 protein: CASSLTGGNEKLFF; CDR3 DNA: TGTGCCAGCAGCCTGACAGGGGGAAATGAAAAACTGTTTTTT
D gene: -; clone size: -; V gene: TRBV5-1; J gene: TRBJ2-5; CDR3 length: 17; CDR3 protein: CASSLVVASFNQETQYF; CDR3 DNA: TGCGCCAGCAGCTTGGTCGTGGCTAGCTTTAACCAAGAGACCCAGTACTTC
D gene: TRBD2; clone size: -; V gene: TRBV9; J gene: TRBJ2-7; CDR3 length: 14; CDR3 protein: CASSGRDYSYEQYF; CDR3 DNA: TGTGCCAGCAGCGGCCGGGACTACTCCTACGAGCAGTACTTC
D gene: TRBD1; clone size: -; V gene: TRBV5-1; J gene: TRBJ2-3; CDR3 length: 15; CDR3 protein: CASRAGGTSTDTQYF; CDR3 DNA: TGCGCCAGCAGGGCAGGGGGTACTAGCACAGATACGCAGTATTTT
D gene: -; clone size: -; V gene: TRBV28; J gene: TRBJ2-7; CDR3 length: 11; CDR3 protein: CASRQSYEQYF; CDR3 DNA: TGTGCCAGCCGACAGTCCTACGAGCAGTACTTC
D gene: -; clone size: -; V gene: TRBV4-3; J gene: TRBJ1-3; CDR3 length: 16; CDR3 protein: CASSQDSGGYGNTIYF; CDR3 DNA: TGCGCCAGCAGCCAAGACTCCGGGGGTTATGGAAACACCATATATTTT
D gene: TRBD2; clone size: -; V gene: TRBV2; J gene: TRBJ2-1; CDR3 length: 15; CDR3 protein: CASSGRELGKDEQFF; CDR3 DNA: TGTGCCAGCAGTGGGCGGGAGTTAGGGAAAGATGAGCAGTTCTTC